The 25 T cell receptor beta chains in this list originate from one sample, sequenced in a study of tumor-infiltrating lymphocytes in primary liver carcinoma. Extraction of RNA together with DNA used roughly 18-32 mg of unsorted bulk tissue. TCR beta cDNA came from 400 to 500 ng total RNA, primed with a constant-region primer. Slightly modified ARM-PCR, run as three nested multiplex PCR rounds, produced the TCR beta libraries. In the first two PCR rounds, TRBV1-TRBV30 forward primers were paired with a C-beta reverse primer, and each round lasted roughly 9 cycles. TCRdb reanalysed the multiplex PCR reads using MiXCR and keeps one entry per CDR3 protein. Of 75,000 or so distinct CDR3 sequences detected, 55% to 75% appear once; the ten largest clones hold around a quarter. The sequencing sample was made of liver tumor tissue from sampling region 4. Subset defined: tumor region T4, right-lateral pole. Receptors were obtained from a man aged 40-49 years with primary liver carcinoma and hepatitis B virus infection.

The V gene is TRBV5-1, the J gene TRBJ2-1; D might be TRBD2 (5 bases). Germline V gene lookup returns CDR1 SGHRS and CDR2 YFSETQ. This CDR3 comprises 14 residues. CDR3 protein: CVGSSSGIPDGQFF. The CDR3 coding sequence is TGCGTCGGCAGCTCGTCGGGGATCCCCGATGGGCAGTTCTTC.

Comments on this clonotype: Relative to the germline gene, one junction end is altered; a read error may explain this. The gene calls are TRBV7-2 and TRBJ2-6, with D unresolved. The CDR3 loop spans 15 amino acids. Germline lookup yields CDR1 SGHTA and CDR2 FQGNSA. For the CDR3, the DNA is TGTGCCAGCAGTCTTGGGGAACGCCGGGCCAACGACCTGACTTTC. It encodes CASSLGERRANDLTF.

With respect to this clonotype: A read error may produce the germline difference seen at one junction end. This rearrangement joins TRBV11-1 to TRBJ2-3; 11 nucleotides agree with TRBD2. From germline, CDR1 is SGHAT and CDR2 FQDESV (reference sequence). This CDR3 contains 16 residues. The CDR3: CANSKGLAVSTNTQYF. Written as DNA, the CDR3 is TGTGCCAACAGCAAGGGACTAGCGGTTAGCACAAATACACAGTATTTT.

V and J are TRBV19 and TRBJ1-1; tentative D call: TRBD1 (5 bases). The CDR3 totals 13 residues. The germline V and J ends were trimmed by 7 bases and 3 bases, with 12 bases remaining between them. Per germline, CDR1 LNHDA and CDR2 SQIVND (reference sequence). The CDR3 loop is CASTPMGDTEAFF. The CDR3 nucleotides read TGTGCCAGTACCCCCATGGGGGACACTGAAGCTTTCTTT.

This clonotype was seen many times. The chain links TRBV28 to TRBJ2-3; no firm D call. V lost 2 bases and J lost 5, with 5 bases in between. The CDR3 sequence is 12 residues long. Germline V gene lookup returns CDR1 MDHEN and CDR2 SYDVKM. CDR3 nucleotide sequence: TGTGCCAGCAGTTTACAAGAAGATACGCAGTATTTT. Its translation: CASSLQEDTQYF.

V and J are TRBV5-5 and TRBJ2-4; D is unresolved. This CDR3 is built from 14 residues. V lost 4 bases to trimming and J lost 10 bases, with 18 bases between them. Looked up from germline, CDR1 is SGHKS and CDR2 is YYEKEE (reference sequence). CDR3 region: CASSLEARANIQYF. DNA for the CDR3: TGTGCCAGCAGCCTAGAGGCCCGGGCGAATATTCAGTACTTC.

A few counts support this clonotype. This chain uses TRBV27 with TRBJ2-5, with a possible D match to TRBD2 (6 bases). CDR3 length: 14 residues. Germline CDR1 is MNHEY and CDR2 is SMNVEV (reference sequence). V was cut by 3 bases and J by 2 bases, with 10 bases left in between. CDR3 region: CASSFQGLQETQYF. For the CDR3, the DNA is TGTGCCAGCAGTTTCCAAGGACTACAAGAGACCCAGTACTTC.

J is TRBJ2-7 and V is TRBV12-3 or TRBV12-4, with 8 positions matching TRBD2. Losses at the gene ends were 5 bases for V and 3 bases for J; bases not matched to a gene: 6. CDR3 length: 14 residues. The CDR3 here is CASSPLAGVYEQYF. CDR3 bases: TGTGCCAGCAGTCCCCTAGCGGGTGTCTACGAGCAGTACTTC.

As regards this clonotype: The conserved phenylalanine or tryptophan is not found at the CDR3 terminus, so this likely reflects a read error. V usage is TRBV19 and J usage is TRBJ1-1; D gene ambiguous. This CDR3 spans 16 amino acids. Germline-derived CDR1 and CDR2 are LNHDA and SQIVND (reference sequence). Deletions cut 4 bases from V and 0 bases from J, with 15 bases between. Here the CDR3 reads CASSTPGSTMNTEAFI. As DNA, the CDR3 is TGTGCCAGTAGTACTCCGGGCTCGACCATGAACACTGAAGCTTTCATT.

Details on this clonotype: The DNA is omitted, as the CDR3 cannot be located on it reliably, and the CDR3 follows TCRdb's listing. V gene TRBV29-1 combines with J gene TRBJ1-2; TRBD1 is taken as the D call from the table, unchecked against the DNA. Germline loops: CDR1 SQVTM, CDR2 ANQGSEA. The CDR3 totals 12 residues, both ends included. The CDR3: CSAPRGSYGCTF.

Comment on this clonotype: Germline is not matched at one junction end, which may reflect a read error. The chain has TRBV4-2 and TRBJ2-7; D unresolved. The length of the CDR3 is 13 residues. Germline CDR1 is LGHNA and CDR2 is YNFKEQ. This chain's CDR3 is CASSQFFLYGQCF. The CDR3 nucleotides read TGTGCCAGCAGCCAGTTTTTCCTTTACGGGCAGTGCTTC.

V gene TRBV30 combines with J gene TRBJ2-2, with D tentatively TRBD1 or TRBD2 (5 bases each). The germline V gene encodes CDR1 GTSNPN and CDR2 SVGIG (reference sequence). V was pared by 3 bases and J by 3 bases, with 17 bases between. This CDR3 contains 16 residues. CDR3 loop: CAWSAFGTEDTGELFF. The CDR3 region has the DNA TGTGCCTGGAGCGCCTTTGGGACGGAGGACACCGGGGAGCTGTTTTTT. The full variable domain, its missing parts supplied by reference TRBV30 and TRBJ2-2, is SQTIHQWPATLVQPVGSPLSLECTVEGTSNPNLYWYRQAAGRGLQLLFYSVGIGQISSEVPQNLSASRPQDRQFILSSKKLLLSDSGFYLCAWSAFGTEDTGELFFGEGSRLTVL.

A note on this clonotype: Sequence at one end of the junction differs from germline and may be a read error. The chain combines TRBV11-2 with TRBJ2-2; D unclear. Germline assignment: CDR1 SGHAT and CDR2 FQNNGV. This CDR3 contains 15 residues. This CDR3 reads CVNLPPVVYTWELFF. The CDR3 region has the DNA TGTGTCAACCTCCCACCGGTAGTGTACACCTGGGAGCTGTTTTTT.

Only a few counts were recorded for this clonotype. This chain's CDR3 is CASLAPAKNIQYF. The CDR3, as DNA: TGTGCCAGTCTAGCGCCGGCCAAAAACATTCAGTACTTC. The chain combines TRBV28 with TRBJ2-4; D is perhaps TRBD2 (6 bases). This CDR3 region has 13 residues. CDR1 and CDR2 from the germline V gene are MDHEN and SYDVKM. The V end was cut by 9 bases, the J end by 1 base, with 10 bases between.

The gene calls are TRBV11-3 and TRBJ2-1; no clear D gene. V gave up 2 bases and J gave up 2 bases, with 13 bases separating them. The germline V gene encodes CDR1 SGHNT and CDR2 YENEEA. The CDR3 covers 16 residues. The CDR3 DNA is TGTGCCAGCAGCTTAACGGCCGCCGGCACCTACAATGAGCAGTTCTTC. Its protein is CASSLTAAGTYNEQFF.

V usage is TRBV29-1 and J usage is TRBJ1-1, with D perhaps matching TRBD1 (6 bases). V was shortened by 5 bases and J by 6 bases, with 19 bases between the two germline ends. The CDR3 loop spans 14 amino acids. Germline V gene sequence: CDR1 SQVTM, CDR2 ANQGSEA. DNA of the CDR3: TGCAGCGTTCAACCCCGGGGGGCATCCGCTGAAGCTTTCTTT. Translating gives CSVQPRGASAEAFF.

This rearrangement joins TRBV6-5 to TRBJ2-7, with D tentatively TRBD2 (6 bases). The CDR3 extends over 13 amino acids. Germline lookup yields CDR1 MNHEY and CDR2 SVGAGI. Deletions cut 6 bases from V and 7 bases from J, with 16 bases between. CDR3 in DNA: TGTGCCAGCAGCCAAAACGGGAGCTATGAGCAGTACTTC. This codes for CASSQNGSYEQYF.

In regard to this clonotype: One junction end does not reproduce the germline sequence, and a read error may be involved. V usage is TRBV11-2 and J usage is TRBJ2-5, with 7 bases that match TRBD2. The CDR3 loop spans 15 amino acids. The V gene's germline CDR1 is SGHAT and CDR2 FQNNGV. The CDR3 DNA is TGTGCCGGCAGCCTCCAAGCCTCAGTGCGGGAGACCCGGTACTTC. Translated, it gives CAGSLQASVRETRYF.

In the case of this clonotype: With a much larger clone just one base away, this may be a read error. The chain carries TRBV7-9 and TRBJ2-2; 7 positions match TRBD2. This CDR3 has 17 amino acids. V lost 5 bases, J lost 10 bases, and 19 bases stayed unmatched. Looked up from germline, CDR1 is SEHNR and CDR2 is FQNEAQ (reference sequence). CDR3 DNA sequence: TGTGCCAGCAGCCGCGACTCCCAAGCGGGAAGGCCGGAGGAGCTGTTTTTT. Amino acid sequence: CASSRDSQAGRPEELFF.

Of note for this clonotype: A read error is possible here, since a much larger clone lies one base away. The chain uses TRBV5-1 and TRBJ1-1, with TRBD1 as a possible D gene (5 bases). Trimming left V 7 bases short and J 1 base short, with 14 bases between. Germline CDR1 and CDR2: SGHRS and YFSETQ. The CDR3 covers 14 residues. CDR3 amino acids: CASGPGAGNTEAFF. The CDR3 DNA reads TGCGCCAGCGGCCCTGGGGCCGGGAACACTGAAGCTTTCTTT.

In regard to this clonotype: One end of the junction fails to match germline, which may point to a read error. The chain employs TRBV7-8 and TRBJ1-3; possibly TRBD1 for D (5 bases). CDR1 is SGHVS and CDR2 is FQNEAQ in the germline V gene. The CDR3 extends over 15 amino acids. The CDR3 bases are TGCGCCAGCAGCCCGACCTACAGGCCTTCGGACACCATATATTTT. This encodes CASSPTYRPSDTIYF. The entire variable domain, with the rest obtained from reference TRBV7-8 and TRBJ1-3, is as follows: GAGVSQSPRYKVAKRGQDVALRCDPISGHVSLFWYQQALGQGPEFLTYFQNEAQLDKSGLPSDRFFAERPEGSVSTLKIQRTQQEDSAVYLCASSPTYRPSDTIYFGEGSWLTVV.

Turning to this clonotype: Germline and junction disagree at one end, which may indicate a read error. V usage is TRBV14 and J usage is TRBJ1-2; TRBD1 matches 7 bases. The CDR3 covers 17 residues. Germline V CDR1 and CDR2: SGHDN, FVKESK. DNA of the CDR3: TGTACCAGCAGCCAAGTGGGGGCCCTGGGACAGTTCTATGGCTACACCTTC. It codes for CTSSQVGALGQFYGYTF.

To note about this clonotype: The junction does not match germline at one end; this may be a read error. The chain has TRBV7-9 and TRBJ1-2; TRBD1 aligns across 9 bases. This CDR3 has 14 residues. Germline values: CDR1 SEHNR, CDR2 FQNEAQ (reference sequence). The CDR3 loop is CPSSRDRGLVGYTF. As DNA, the CDR3 is TGTCCCAGCAGTCGCGACAGGGGGTTGGTTGGCTACACCTTC.

Worth noting for this clonotype: A much larger clone is a single base away; this may be a read error. This rearrangement joins TRBV7-9 to TRBJ2-2; D might be TRBD1 (5 bases). The CDR3 is 15 amino acids. Germline CDR1 and CDR2: SEHNR and FQNEAQ (reference sequence). The CDR3 DNA reads as TGTGTCAGCAGCTTAAAGGGGCGGAACACCGGGGAGCTGTTTTTT. Translation gives CVSSLKGRNTGELFF.

Details on this clonotype: The germline gene is not matched at one end of the junction; a read error may be the cause. The chain recombines TRBV12-3 or TRBV12-4 with TRBJ2-7, with TRBD1 identical over 7 bases. The CDR3 runs 13 residues. The CDR3 reads CASSSGQRYEQCF. CDR3 nucleotide sequence: TGTGCCAGCAGTTCGGGACAGCGTTACGAGCAGTGCTTC.